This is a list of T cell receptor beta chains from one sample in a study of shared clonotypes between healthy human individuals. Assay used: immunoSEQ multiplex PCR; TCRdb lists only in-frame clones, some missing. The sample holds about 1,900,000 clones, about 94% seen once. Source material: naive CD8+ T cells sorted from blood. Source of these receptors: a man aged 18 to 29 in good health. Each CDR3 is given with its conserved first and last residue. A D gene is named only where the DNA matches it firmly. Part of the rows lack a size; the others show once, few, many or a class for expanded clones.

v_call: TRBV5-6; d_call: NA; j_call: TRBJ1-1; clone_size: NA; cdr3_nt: TGTGCCAGCAGCCTCAATCGGGGGGCTGAAGCTTTCTTT; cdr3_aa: CASSLNRGAEAFF
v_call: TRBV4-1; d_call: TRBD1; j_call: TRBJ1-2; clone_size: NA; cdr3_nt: TGCGCCAGCAGCCAACCCTGGACAGGCACCTTCTATGGCTACACCTTC; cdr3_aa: CASSQPWTGTFYGYTF
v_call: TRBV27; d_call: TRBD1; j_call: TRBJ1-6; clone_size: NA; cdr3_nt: TGTGCCAGCAGTTCAACAGGGGGGAACTCACCCCTCCACTTT; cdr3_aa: CASSSTGGNSPLHF
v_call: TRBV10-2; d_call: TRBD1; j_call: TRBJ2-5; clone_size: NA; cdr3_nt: TGCGCCAGTAGCCGGGACAGGGGACAAGAGACCCAGTACTTC; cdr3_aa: CASSRDRGQETQYF
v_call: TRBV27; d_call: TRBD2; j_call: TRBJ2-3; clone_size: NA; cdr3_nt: TGTGCCAGCCGCCTCGGGGCGGGAGAGGGCACAGATACGCAGTATTTT; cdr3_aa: CASRLGAGEGTDTQYF
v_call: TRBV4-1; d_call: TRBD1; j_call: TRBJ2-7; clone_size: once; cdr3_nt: TGCGCCAGCAGCCAAGTTCCCGGACAGGGGGCTTACGAGCAGTACTTC; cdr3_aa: CASSQVPGQGAYEQYF
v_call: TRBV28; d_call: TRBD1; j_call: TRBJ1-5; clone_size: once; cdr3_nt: TGTGCCAGCAGTCCCCCCGGGACAGGAGGAATTTGGAATCAGCCCCAGCATTTT; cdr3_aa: CASSPPGTGGIWNQPQHF
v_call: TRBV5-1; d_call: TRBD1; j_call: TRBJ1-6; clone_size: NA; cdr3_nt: TGCGCCAGCAGCTTGGATGACAGGGTGAATTCACCCCTCCACTTT; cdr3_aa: CASSLDDRVNSPLHF
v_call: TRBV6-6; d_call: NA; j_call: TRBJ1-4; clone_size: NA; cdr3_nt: TGTGCCAGCAGTTACGTAGGTTTAAATGAAAAACTGTTTTTT; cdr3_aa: CASSYVGLNEKLFF
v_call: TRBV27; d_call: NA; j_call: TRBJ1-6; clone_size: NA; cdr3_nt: TGTGCCAGCAGTTTCGGGGGCTCCTATAATTCACCCCTCCACTTT; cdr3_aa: CASSFGGSYNSPLHF
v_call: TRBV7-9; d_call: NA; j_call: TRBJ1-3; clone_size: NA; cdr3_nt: TGTGCCATCCCACTCAGGGGAGCGGGAAACACCATATATTTT; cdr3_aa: CAIPLRGAGNTIYF
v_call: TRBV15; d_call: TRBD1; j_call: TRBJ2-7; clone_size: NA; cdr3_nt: TGTGCCACCAGCAGAGCGACAGGGCGGTACGAGCAGTACTTC; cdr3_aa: CATSRATGRYEQYF
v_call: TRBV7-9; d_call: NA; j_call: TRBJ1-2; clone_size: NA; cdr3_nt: TGTGCCAGCAGCTTGCCCCCCGACAGCTCCTATGGCTACACCTTC; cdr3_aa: CASSLPPDSSYGYTF
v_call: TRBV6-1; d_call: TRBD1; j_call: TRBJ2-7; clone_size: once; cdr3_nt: TGTGCCAGCAATCCGGGACAGGGGAGCTACGAGCAGTACTTC; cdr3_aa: CASNPGQGSYEQYF
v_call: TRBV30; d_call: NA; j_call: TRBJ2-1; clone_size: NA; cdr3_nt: TGTGCCTGGAGTGTTGGATCATACAATGAGCAGTTCTTC; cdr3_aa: CAWSVGSYNEQFF